The 9 T cell receptor beta chains presented below share a single source sample, sequenced in a study of blood T cell repertoires in COVID-19. Some clones are missing from TCRdb's copy, which holds only in-frame ones; the method was immunoSEQ multiplex PCR. The sample has some 78,000 clones; roughly 85% are singletons. The sequenced sample was peripheral blood. Source of these receptors: a man aged 50 to 59 with active or convalescent COVID-19.

This clone came up once. The chain is built from TRBV4-2 and TRBJ2-2; D gene ambiguous. V was clipped by 0 bases and J by 4 bases, with 21 bases between them. CDR3 length equals 19 residues. Looked up from germline, CDR1 is LGHNA and CDR2 is YNFKEQ. The CDR3 bases are TGTGCCAGCAGCCAAGATTTCTTAGACGGAGCGATAGGCACCGGGGAGCTGTTTTTT. This translates into CASSQDFLDGAIGTGELFF.

This chain uses TRBV7-9 with TRBJ1-2, with D possibly TRBD1 on 5 matching bases. Germline CDR1 SEHNR, CDR2 FQNEAQ (reference sequence). The CDR3 loop spans 14 amino acids. V was pared by 5 bases and J by 6 bases, with 16 bases between. The CDR3 region is CASSRSGGGDGYTF. DNA for the CDR3: TGTGCCAGCAGCCGGAGCGGGGGAGGGGATGGCTACACCTTC.

This rearrangement joins TRBV3-1 (or the pseudogene TRBV3-2) to TRBJ2-1; 15 nucleotides agree with TRBD2. CDR3 length equals 20 residues. J was trimmed by 4 bases and V by 4 bases; bases with no gene match: 14. Germline CDR1 is LGHDT and CDR2 is YNNKEL (reference sequence). The CDR3 DNA reads TGTGCCAGCAGCCCATTAGGACTAGCGGGAGGGCCGATCGAGTACAATGAGCAGTTCTTC. It yields the protein CASSPLGLAGGPIEYNEQFF.

Turning to this clone: A read error may be the cause here, since a much bigger clone is one base away. This chain links TRBV9 with TRBJ2-5; 8 nucleotides align to TRBD2. Germline CDR1 reads SGDLS; CDR2 reads YYNGEE. This CDR3 region has 15 residues. Trimming took 10 bases from V and 4 from J; bases not matched to a gene: 15. In DNA form, the CDR3 reads TGTGCCCCCAGCGTAGCCGGGGCGGGGGGAGAGACCCAGTACTTC. Translating it yields CAPSVAGAGGETQYF.

V usage is TRBV2 and J usage is TRBJ2-7; 8 positions match TRBD1. Germline loops: CDR1 SNHLY, CDR2 FYNNEI. V was pared by 6 bases and J by 3 bases, with 4 bases of the junction left unmatched. CDR3 size: 13 residues. The CDR3 sequence is CASSVGQGYEQYF. CDR3 bases: TGTGCCAGCAGCGTTGGACAGGGCTACGAGCAGTACTTC.

V is TRBV11-3 and J is TRBJ2-1; 15 bases are shared with TRBD2. V dropped 2 bases and J dropped 9; count of bases not matched to a gene: 5. The CDR3 extends over 16 amino acids. Germline CDR1 SGHNT, CDR2 YENEEA. The CDR3 nucleotides are TGTGCCAGCAGCTTACGGACTAGCGGGGGGGCCCTTGAGCAGTTCTTC. It encodes CASSLRTSGGALEQFF.

The J gene is TRBJ1-1, the V gene TRBV6-5; D is possibly TRBD1 (6 bases). The CDR3 loop spans 13 amino acids. V shed 5 bases and J shed 4 bases, with 11 bases lying between them. The germline gives CDR1 MNHEY, CDR2 SVGAGI. The CDR3 loop is CASSPRGGTEAFF. DNA for the CDR3: TGTGCCAGCAGTCCCAGGGGTGGCACTGAAGCTTTCTTT.

The J gene is TRBJ2-5, the V gene TRBV27; 8 bases are a match to TRBD2. The CDR3 spans 17 residues. Germline CDR1 and CDR2: MNHEY and SMNVEV (reference sequence). V was pared by 5 bases and J by 0 bases, with 11 bases of the junction left unmatched. CDR3 protein: CASSGGVPSGYQETQYF. The CDR3 DNA sequence: TGTGCCAGCAGTGGAGGGGTTCCTAGCGGGTACCAAGAGACCCAGTACTTC.

The chain couples TRBV6-1 to TRBJ2-1; 8 bases match TRBD1. Trimming at V came to 3 bases and at J to 10 bases, leaving 14 bases not matched to a gene. CDR1 and CDR2 (germline): MNHNS, SASEGT. CDR3 length: 16 amino acids. CDR3 DNA sequence: TGTGCCAGCAGTGACCTCCAGGGGGCTAACCTCCGCGAGCAGTTCTTC. Its protein product is CASSDLQGANLREQFF.